This T cell receptor (beta chain) was sequenced in a study of cytomegalovirus exposure and HLA in healthy donors. Across the whole study: Early release data held some 79 million unique TCRs from HLA-typed donors. Study results and limitations: Presence/absence analyses treated sequencing depth as roughly uniform across donors.

CDR1 and CDR2 from the germline V gene are SNHLY and FYNNEI. The CDR3 contains 15 residues. Healthy bone marrow donors made up the cohort. Notes on this clone: Its specificity is unknown.

The PCR employed 60 Vbeta primers together with 13 Jbeta primers. Data came from immunoSEQ multiplex PCR; TCRdb stores just in-frame clones and leaves some out. In the table there are 95,000 to 150,000 clones, about 76% of which are singletons. The sequenced sample consisted of PBMCs. The clonotype comes from a man between 60 and 75 years old in good health and CMV-seropositive. This chain joins TRBV2 and TRBJ2-7, with 9 bases aligning to TRBD1. TRBJ2-5 matches the DNA end more closely, so the J call is doubtful. The CDR3 loop reads CASTPGQGRQETQYF. CDR3 DNA sequence: TGTGCCAGCACCCCGGGACAGGGACGTCAGGAGACCCAGTACTTC.